This TCR beta chain is drawn from a study of blood T cell repertoires in COVID-19. Study as a whole: The United States, Italy and Spain were the sources of the acute and convalescent COVID-19 samples. From T cells, B-cell-depleted T cells, or PBMCs came the material, which was cDNA or gDNA.

TCRdb keeps only in-frame clones here, not all; method: immunoSEQ multiplex PCR. The sample holds about 170,000 clones; around nine tenths are singletons and the top ten take 2% to 2.5%. V lost 4 bases and J lost 3, with 7 bases in between. The CDR3 extends over 13 amino acids. Germline-derived CDR1 and CDR2 are MDHEN and SYDVKM. V gene TRBV28 combines with J gene TRBJ1-3, with no clear D. The source of this sequence is a man in his fifties who had recovered from COVID-19. The sequenced sample was peripheral blood. CDR3: CASSYRDGNTIYF. In DNA, the CDR3 is TGTGCCAGCAGTTACCGGGATGGAAACACCATATATTTT.